The 18 T cell receptor beta chains below were found in one sample sequenced in a study of shared clonotypes between healthy human individuals. Sequencing was performed with immunoSEQ multiplex PCR; in TCRdb, only in-frame clones are kept and a portion is missing. Of 400,000 to 600,000 clones in the sample, roughly 77% were seen once. Input material: PBMCs. The receptors were gathered from a woman aged 35 to 49 in good health. Some clones in this sample may be carry-over from other donors' samples.

The CDR3 sequence is CASSFIQGGGYTF. For the CDR3, the DNA is TGTGCCAGCAGTTTTATTCAGGGTGGCGGCTACACCTTC. The chain uses TRBV28 and TRBJ1-2, with TRBD1 as a possible D gene (5 bases). The germline CDR1 and CDR2 sequences are MDHEN and SYDVKM. Trimming left V 3 bases short and J 8 bases short, with 13 bases between. The CDR3 has 13 amino acids.

This clone was observed a few times. For the CDR3, the DNA is TGTGCCAGCGTTGGCGGGACAGGGCGGGCCGGGGAGCTGTTTTTT. This gives the protein CASVGGTGRAGELFF. The chain couples TRBV2 to TRBJ2-2, with 9 bases that match TRBD1. The CDR3 has 15 residues. The V segment lost 8 bases and the J segment 6 bases; nucleotides outside the gene matches: 10. Germline V gives CDR1 SNHLY, CDR2 FYNNEI. Full variable domain (outside the CDR3, taken from reference TRBV2 and TRBJ2-2): EPEVTQTPSHQVTQMGQEVILRCVPISNHLYFYWYRQILGQKVEFLVSFYNNEISEKSEIFDDQFSVERPDGSNFTLKIRSTKLEDSAMYFCASVGGTGRAGELFFGEGSRLTVL.

This chain's CDR3 is CASSSPRREISYNEQFF. CDR3 bases: TGTGCCAGCAGTTCCCCCCGGCGGGAGATATCCTACAATGAGCAGTTCTTC. The chain couples TRBV28 to TRBJ2-1; 7 positions match TRBD2. The V and J ends lost 4 bases and 1 base, in that order; junction bases with no gene match: 10. The CDR3 is 17 residues long. The germline V gene encodes CDR1 MDHEN and CDR2 SYDVKM.

This chain joins TRBV18 and TRBJ2-6; maybe TRBD1 (6 bases). This CDR3 has 15 residues. Germline values: CDR1 KGHSH, CDR2 LQKENI. V gave up 4 bases and J gave up 1 base, with 8 bases separating them. CDR3 region: CASSQTGSGANVLTF. The DNA for the CDR3 is TGTGCCAGCTCACAAACAGGGTCTGGGGCCAACGTCCTGACTTTC. Complete variable domain (other parts from reference TRBV18 and TRBJ2-6): NAGVMQNPRHLVRRRGQEARLRCSPMKGHSHVYWYRQLPEEGLKFMVYLQKENIIDESGMPKERFSAEFPKEGPSILRIQQVVRGDSAAYFCASSQTGSGANVLTFGAGSRLTVL.

This clone was counted a few times. The chain joins TRBV7-6 to TRBJ1-1; 7 bases are shared with TRBD1. V lost 4 bases to trimming and J lost 2 bases; unmatched junction nucleotides: 10. The germline V gene has CDR1 SGHVS and CDR2 FNYEAQ. This CDR3 is built from 16 residues. CDR3: CASSSDRALINTEAFF. The CDR3 region has the DNA TGTGCCAGCAGCTCCGACAGGGCCCTTATCAACACTGAAGCTTTCTTT.

The gene calls are TRBV7-8 and TRBJ1-1; D not certain. Germline V CDR1 and CDR2: SGHVS, FQNEAQ. V was shortened by 2 bases and J by 1 base, with 5 bases between the two germline ends. The CDR3 is made up of 13 amino acids. The CDR3 protein is CASSLNRNTEAFF. In DNA form, the CDR3 reads TGTGCCAGCAGCTTAAACAGGAACACTGAAGCTTTCTTT. Together with reference TRBV7-8 and TRBJ1-1, the CDR3 gives the full variable domain: GAGVSQSPRYKVAKRGQDVALRCDPISGHVSLFWYQQALGQGPEFLTYFQNEAQLDKSGLPSDRFFAERPEGSVSTLKIQRTQQEDSAVYLCASSLNRNTEAFFGQGTRLTVV.

This clone was counted a single time. The rearrangement uses TRBV30 and TRBJ2-7; TRBD2 agrees at 8 bases. This CDR3 region has 14 residues. Trimming took 1 base from V and 2 from J; bases not matched to a gene: 4. The germline V gene has CDR1 GTSNPN and CDR2 SVGIG (reference sequence). The CDR3 loop is CAWSATSVAYEQYF. CDR3 sequence (DNA): TGTGCCTGGAGTGCGACTAGCGTTGCCTACGAGCAGTACTTC.

A remark on this clone: Other DNA sequences from this sample encode an identical CDR3 as well. CDR3 residues: CASSLQETQYF. CDR3 DNA: TGTGCCAGCAGTCTCCAAGAGACCCAGTACTTC. V is TRBV28 and J is TRBJ2-5; D is unresolved. The germline gives CDR1 MDHEN, CDR2 SYDVKM. The CDR3 has 11 amino acids. V lost 5 bases and J lost 1, with 2 bases in between. Filled out from reference TRBV28 and TRBJ2-5, the complete variable domain reads DVKVTQSSRYLVKRTGEKVFLECVQDMDHENMFWYRQDPGLGLRLIYFSYDVKMKEKGDIPEGYSVSREKKERFSLILESASTNQTSMYLCASSLQETQYFGPGTRLLVL.

Note on this clone: A much larger clone is a single base away; this may be a read error. Other DNA sequences in this specimen translate into the identical CDR3. The genes are TRBV28 and TRBJ2-7, with a possible D match to TRBD2 (6 bases). Trimming removed 3 bases from V and 0 bases from J, with 9 bases in between. The V gene's germline CDR1 is MDHEN and CDR2 SYDVKM. This CDR3 has 14 residues. The CDR3 protein is CASSFSGSSYEQYF. The CDR3, as DNA: TGTGCCAGCAGTTTTTCCGGGAGCTCCTACGAGCAGTACTTC.

This chain connects TRBV7-7 to TRBJ2-2, with 9 bases aligning to TRBD1. From germline, CDR1 is SSHAT and CDR2 FNYEAQ (reference sequence). The CDR3 is 12 residues long. Trimming at V came to 8 bases and at J to 5 bases, leaving 0 bases not matched to a gene. CDR3 sequence: CASGTGTGELFF. CDR3 DNA sequence: TGTGCCAGCGGGACAGGGACCGGGGAGCTGTTTTTT.

DNA for the CDR3: TGTGCCAGCAGCCTGACGGGACTAGCCAAAAACATTCAGTACTTC. Protein: CASSLTGLAKNIQYF. V usage is TRBV14 and J usage is TRBJ2-4, with D perhaps TRBD2 (6 bases). Trimming shortened V by 4 bases and J by 0 bases, and 10 bases separated the two germline ends. In germline, CDR1 is SGHDN, CDR2 FVKESK. This CDR3 spans 15 amino acids.

This rearrangement joins TRBV7-2 to TRBJ2-2, with D tentatively TRBD2 (6 bases). Germline V gene data show CDR1 as SGHTA and CDR2 as FQGNSA. The V end lost 1 base, the J end lost 2 bases, and 11 bases lay between the germline ends. The CDR3 length is 16 residues. The CDR3 sequence: CASSLGGGSNTGELFF. The CDR3 DNA follows: TGTGCCAGCAGCTTAGGGGGAGGATCTAACACCGGGGAGCTGTTTTTT.

This clone was observed a single time. The same CDR3 arises from other DNA sequences in this sample as well. The V call is TRBV29-1, the J call TRBJ1-1, with 10 bases aligning to TRBD1. The length of the CDR3 is 13 residues. V shed 4 bases, J shed 1 base, and the junction held 0 bases outside the gene matches. The germline gives CDR1 SQVTM, CDR2 ANQGSEA. CDR3 amino acids: CSVGTGGNTEAFF. For the CDR3, the DNA is TGCAGCGTTGGGACAGGGGGGAACACTGAAGCTTTCTTT.

The genes are TRBV7-2 and TRBJ1-4, with D perhaps matching TRBD1 (6 bases). The CDR3 sequence is 15 residues long. The germline V and J ends were trimmed by 5 bases and 8 bases, with 18 bases remaining between them. The germline gives CDR1 SGHTA, CDR2 FQGNSA. The CDR3 is CASSPRGGAGEKLFF. The CDR3 DNA follows: TGTGCCAGCAGCCCACGGGGGGGGGCGGGAGAAAAACTGTTTTTT. The variable domain in full, completed from reference TRBV7-2 and TRBJ1-4, reads GAGVSQSPSNKVTEKGKDVELRCDPISGHTALYWYRQSLGQGLEFLIYFQGNSAPDKSGLPSDRFSAERTGGSVSTLTIQRTQQEDSAVYLCASSPRGGAGEKLFFGSGTQLSVL.

The chain has TRBV4-1 and TRBJ1-1; D gene ambiguous. CDR1 is MGHRA, CDR2 YSYEKL, per germline. V dropped 2 bases and J dropped 4 bases, with 14 bases sitting between them. This CDR3 region has 15 residues. In DNA, the CDR3 is TGCGCCAGCAGCCAACGACCCCCGGCGGGCACTGAAGCTTTCTTT. Residues: CASSQRPPAGTEAFF.

V usage is TRBV7-9 and J usage is TRBJ2-2, with 7 bases identical to TRBD2. Per the germline V gene, CDR1 is SEHNR and CDR2 is FQNEAQ (reference sequence). The ends lost 5 bases at V and 3 bases at J; junction bases unmatched: 6. The CDR3 contains 15 residues. CDR3 residues: CASSPREAYTGELFF. The DNA for the CDR3 is TGTGCCAGCAGCCCCCGGGAGGCCTACACCGGGGAGCTGTTTTTT.

This clone was recorded many times. The rearrangement links TRBV29-1 to TRBJ2-5; D is undetermined. The J call may be wrong; the DNA end is better matched by TRBJ2-7. Germline V lookup: CDR1 SQVTM, CDR2 ANQGSEA. The CDR3 has 12 amino acids. In DNA form, the CDR3 reads TGCAGCGTTGGGAGTGGTGGGCACGAGCAGTACTTC. Residues: CSVGSGGHEQYF.

V gene TRBV30 combines with J gene TRBJ1-1; 7 bases are a match to TRBD1. The germline V gene encodes CDR1 GTSNPN and CDR2 SVGIG (reference sequence). This CDR3 is 18 amino acids long. V shed 3 bases, J shed 2 bases, and the junction held 18 bases outside the gene matches. For the CDR3, the DNA is TGTGCCTGGAGGCTGGGGGGACAGCTGAATCGGGGTAACACTGAAGCTTTCTTT. As protein: CAWRLGGQLNRGNTEAFF.